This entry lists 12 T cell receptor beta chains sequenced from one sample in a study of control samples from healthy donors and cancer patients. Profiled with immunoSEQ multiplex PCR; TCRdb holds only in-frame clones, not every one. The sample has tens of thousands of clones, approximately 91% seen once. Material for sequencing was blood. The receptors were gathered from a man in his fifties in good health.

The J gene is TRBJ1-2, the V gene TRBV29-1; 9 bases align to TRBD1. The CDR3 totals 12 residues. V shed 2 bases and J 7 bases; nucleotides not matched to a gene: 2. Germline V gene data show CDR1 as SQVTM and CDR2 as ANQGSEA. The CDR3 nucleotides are TGCAGCGTTGAAACAGGGGGCGGTGGCTACACCTTC. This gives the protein CSVETGGGGYTF. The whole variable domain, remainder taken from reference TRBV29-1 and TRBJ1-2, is SAVISQKPSRDICQRGTSLTIQCQVDSQVTMMFWYRQQPGQSLTLIATANQGSEATYESGFVIDKFPISRPNLTFSTLTVSNMSPEDSSIYLCSVETGGGGYTFGSGTRLTVV.

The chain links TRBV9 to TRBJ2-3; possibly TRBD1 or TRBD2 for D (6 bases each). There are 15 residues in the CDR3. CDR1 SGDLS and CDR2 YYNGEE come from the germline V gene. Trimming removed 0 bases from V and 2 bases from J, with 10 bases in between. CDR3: CASSVAGGYTDTQYF. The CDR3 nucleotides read TGTGCCAGCAGCGTAGCCGGGGGCTACACAGATACGCAGTATTTT. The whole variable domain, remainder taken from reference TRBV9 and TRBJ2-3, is DSGVTQTPKHLITATGQRVTLRCSPRSGDLSVYWYQQSLDQGLQFLIQYYNGEERAKGNILERFSAQQFPDLHSELNLSSLELGDSALYFCASSVAGGYTDTQYFGPGTRLTVL.

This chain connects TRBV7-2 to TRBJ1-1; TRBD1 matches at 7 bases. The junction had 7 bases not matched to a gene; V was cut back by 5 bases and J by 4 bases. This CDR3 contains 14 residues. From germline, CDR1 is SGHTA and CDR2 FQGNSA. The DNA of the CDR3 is TGTGCCAGCAGCAGCAGACAGGGTGGCACTGAAGCTTTCTTT. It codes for CASSSRQGGTEAFF.

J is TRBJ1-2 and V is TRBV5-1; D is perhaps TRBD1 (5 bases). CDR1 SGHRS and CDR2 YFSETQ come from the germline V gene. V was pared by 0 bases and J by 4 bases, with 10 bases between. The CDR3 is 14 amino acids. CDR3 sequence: CASSLADSTYGYTF. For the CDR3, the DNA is TGCGCCAGCAGCTTGGCTGACAGCACCTATGGCTACACCTTC. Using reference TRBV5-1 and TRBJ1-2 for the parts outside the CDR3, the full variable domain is KAGVTQTPRYLIKTRGQQVTLSCSPISGHRSVSWYQQTPGQGLQFLFEYFSETQRNKGNFPGRFSGRQFSNSRSEMNVSTLELGDSALYLCASSLADSTYGYTFGSGTRLTVV.

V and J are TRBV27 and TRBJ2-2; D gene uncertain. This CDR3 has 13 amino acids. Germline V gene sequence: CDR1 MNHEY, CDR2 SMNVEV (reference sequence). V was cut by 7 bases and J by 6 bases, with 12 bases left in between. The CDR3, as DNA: TGTGCCAGCATCGCGGAGTTGCCCGGGGAGCTGTTTTTT. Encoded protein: CASIAELPGELFF.

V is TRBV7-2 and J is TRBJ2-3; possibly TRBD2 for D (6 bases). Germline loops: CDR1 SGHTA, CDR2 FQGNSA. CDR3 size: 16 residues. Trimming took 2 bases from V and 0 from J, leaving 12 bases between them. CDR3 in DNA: TGTGCCAGCAGCTTATGGTCCGGGACTAGCACAGATACGCAGTATTTT. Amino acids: CASSLWSGTSTDTQYF.

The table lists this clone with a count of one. CDR3 region: CASSQVIGKETQYF. The CDR3 nucleotides are TGTGCCAGCAGCCAAGTTATAGGGAAAGAGACCCAGTACTTC. This chain joins TRBV14 and TRBJ2-5; D not certain. The CDR3 extends over 14 amino acids. Trimming shortened V by 1 base and J by 3 bases, and 9 bases separated the two germline ends. Germline CDR1 and CDR2: SGHDN and FVKESK.

CDR3 sequence: CASSYRDPQYF. For the CDR3, the DNA is TGTGCCAGCTCCTACCGGGACCCCCAGTACTTC. The chain recombines TRBV11-2 with TRBJ2-5, with D tentatively TRBD1 or TRBD2 (5 bases each). Germline CDR1 and CDR2: SGHAT and FQNNGV. The germline V and J ends were trimmed by 8 bases and 9 bases, with 13 bases remaining between them. This CDR3 has 11 amino acids.

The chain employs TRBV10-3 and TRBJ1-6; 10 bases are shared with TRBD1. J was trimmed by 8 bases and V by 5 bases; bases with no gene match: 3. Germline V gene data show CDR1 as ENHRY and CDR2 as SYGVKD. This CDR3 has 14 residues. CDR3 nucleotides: TGTGCCATCAGTATGGGACAGGGGCATTCACCCCTCCACTTT. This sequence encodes CAISMGQGHSPLHF.

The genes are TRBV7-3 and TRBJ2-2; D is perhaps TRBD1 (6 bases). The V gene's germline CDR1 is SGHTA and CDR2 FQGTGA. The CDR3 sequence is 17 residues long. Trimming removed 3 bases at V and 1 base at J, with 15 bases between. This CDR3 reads CASSFWAQGLNTGELFF. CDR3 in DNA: TGTGCCAGCAGCTTTTGGGCGCAGGGGTTGAACACCGGGGAGCTGTTTTTT. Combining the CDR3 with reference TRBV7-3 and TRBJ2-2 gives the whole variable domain GAGVSQTPSNKVTEKGKYVELRCDPISGHTALYWYRQSLGQGPEFLIYFQGTGAADDSGLPNDRFFAVRPEGSVSTLKIQRTERGDSAVYLCASSFWAQGLNTGELFFGEGSRLTVL.

DNA for the CDR3: TGTGCCAGCAGCCAACTAGCGGGGGAGGGAGAGCAGTACTTC. Translation gives CASSQLAGEGEQYF. J is TRBJ2-7 and V is TRBV3-1 (or the pseudogene TRBV3-2); 10 nucleotides match TRBD2. CDR3 length: 14 amino acids. The J segment lost 7 bases and the V segment lost 2 bases, leaving 5 bases of the junction unmatched. CDR1 and CDR2 (germline): LGHDT, YNNKEL (reference sequence).

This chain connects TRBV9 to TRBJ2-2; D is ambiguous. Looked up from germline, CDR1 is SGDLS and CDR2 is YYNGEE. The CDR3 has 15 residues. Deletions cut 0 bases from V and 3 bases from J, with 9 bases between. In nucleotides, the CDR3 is TGTGCCAGCAGCGTAGACTCTTATTACACCGGGGAGCTGTTTTTT. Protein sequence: CASSVDSYYTGELFF.